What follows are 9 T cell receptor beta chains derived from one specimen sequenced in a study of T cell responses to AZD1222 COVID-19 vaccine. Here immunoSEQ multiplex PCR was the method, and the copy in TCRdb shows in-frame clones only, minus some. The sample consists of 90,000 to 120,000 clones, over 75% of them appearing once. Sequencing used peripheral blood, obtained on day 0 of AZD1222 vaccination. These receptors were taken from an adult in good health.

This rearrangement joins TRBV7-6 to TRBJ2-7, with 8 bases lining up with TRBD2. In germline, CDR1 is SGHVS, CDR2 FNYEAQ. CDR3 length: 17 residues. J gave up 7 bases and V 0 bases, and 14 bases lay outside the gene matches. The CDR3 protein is CASSLAPGEGTRGEQYF. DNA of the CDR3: TGTGCCAGCAGCTTAGCCCCAGGGGAGGGGACTAGGGGGGAGCAGTACTTC.

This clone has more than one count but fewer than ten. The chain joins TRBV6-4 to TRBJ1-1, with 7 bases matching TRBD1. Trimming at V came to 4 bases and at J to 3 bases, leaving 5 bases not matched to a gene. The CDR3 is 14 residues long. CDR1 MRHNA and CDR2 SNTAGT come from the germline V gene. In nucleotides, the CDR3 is TGTGCCAGCAGTGCCACAGGGGAACACACTGAAGCTTTCTTT. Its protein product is CASSATGEHTEAFF.

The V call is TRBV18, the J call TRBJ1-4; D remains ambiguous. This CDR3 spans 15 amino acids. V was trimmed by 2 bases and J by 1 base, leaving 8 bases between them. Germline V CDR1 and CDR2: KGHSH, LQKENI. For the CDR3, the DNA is TGTGCCAGCTCACCAATGGTAGGAACTAATGAAAAACTGTTTTTT. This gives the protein CASSPMVGTNEKLFF.

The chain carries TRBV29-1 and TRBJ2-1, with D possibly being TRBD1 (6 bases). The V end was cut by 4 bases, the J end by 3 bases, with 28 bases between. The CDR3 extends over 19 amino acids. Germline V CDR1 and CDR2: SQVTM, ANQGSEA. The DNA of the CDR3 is TGCAGCGTTGGATGGGGGAACGTGGTTGGCAGGGGAAGCTACAATGAGCAGTTCTTC. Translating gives CSVGWGNVVGRGSYNEQFF.

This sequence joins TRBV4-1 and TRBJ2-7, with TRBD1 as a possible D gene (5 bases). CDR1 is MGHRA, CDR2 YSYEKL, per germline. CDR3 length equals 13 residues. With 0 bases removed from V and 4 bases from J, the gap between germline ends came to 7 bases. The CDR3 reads CASSQEGHYEQYF. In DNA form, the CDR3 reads TGCGCCAGCAGCCAAGAGGGGCATTACGAGCAGTACTTC.

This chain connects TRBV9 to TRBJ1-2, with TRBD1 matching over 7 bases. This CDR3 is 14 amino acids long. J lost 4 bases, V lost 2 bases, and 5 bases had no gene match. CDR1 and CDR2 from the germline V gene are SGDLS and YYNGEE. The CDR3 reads CASSVEGASYGYTF. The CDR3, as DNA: TGTGCCAGCAGCGTCGAGGGGGCAAGCTATGGCTACACCTTC.

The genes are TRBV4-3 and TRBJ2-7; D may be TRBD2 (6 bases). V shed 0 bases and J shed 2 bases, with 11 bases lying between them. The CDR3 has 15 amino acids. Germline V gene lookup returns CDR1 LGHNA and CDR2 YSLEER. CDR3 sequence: CASSQDWRGTYEQYF. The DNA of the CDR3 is TGCGCCAGCAGCCAAGATTGGAGGGGAACCTACGAGCAGTACTTC.

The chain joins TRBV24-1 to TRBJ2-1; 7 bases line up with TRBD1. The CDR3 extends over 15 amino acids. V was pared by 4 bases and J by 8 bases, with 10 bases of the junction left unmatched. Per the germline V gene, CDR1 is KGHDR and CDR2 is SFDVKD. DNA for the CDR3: TGTGCCACCAGTGACCGACAGGGTGCTCTCCATGAGCAGTTCTTC. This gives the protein CATSDRQGALHEQFF.

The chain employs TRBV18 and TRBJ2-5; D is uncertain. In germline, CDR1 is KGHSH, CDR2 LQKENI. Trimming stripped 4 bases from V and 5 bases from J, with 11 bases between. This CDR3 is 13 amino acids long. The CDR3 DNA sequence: TGTGCCAGCTCACAGGGAATCGGGGAGACCCAGTACTTC. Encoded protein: CASSQGIGETQYF.